The clone carrying this TCR beta chain was observed a few times. The data originate from a study of human T cells and chemical hapten exposure. TCRdb reprocessed the RACE reads via MiXCR and lists one record per CDR3 protein. The table lists a few hundred thousand distinct CDR3 sequences, over 6% of them singletons. Noted time point: patch test 2, 6 weeks after DPC sensitization. Treatment meaning: therapeutic diphenylcyclopropenone sensitization with weekly scalp DPC. The CDR3 spans 14 residues. Germline values: CDR1 SGHRS, CDR2 YFSETQ. The V and J ends lost 2 bases and 2 bases respectively, with 11 bases between them.

This TCR was recovered from a woman aged 18-29 years with alopecia areata. Some clones in this sample may be carry-over from other donors' samples. Sequencing used whole blood, obtained in connection with sensitization to the hapten diphenylcyclopropenone (DPC). This chain links TRBV5-1 with TRBJ2-7; D is tentatively TRBD1 or TRBD2 (5 bases each). CDR3 loop: CASSFQGRAYEQYF. In DNA form, the CDR3 reads TGCGCCAGCAGCTTTCAGGGACGGGCCTACGAGCAGTACTTC.